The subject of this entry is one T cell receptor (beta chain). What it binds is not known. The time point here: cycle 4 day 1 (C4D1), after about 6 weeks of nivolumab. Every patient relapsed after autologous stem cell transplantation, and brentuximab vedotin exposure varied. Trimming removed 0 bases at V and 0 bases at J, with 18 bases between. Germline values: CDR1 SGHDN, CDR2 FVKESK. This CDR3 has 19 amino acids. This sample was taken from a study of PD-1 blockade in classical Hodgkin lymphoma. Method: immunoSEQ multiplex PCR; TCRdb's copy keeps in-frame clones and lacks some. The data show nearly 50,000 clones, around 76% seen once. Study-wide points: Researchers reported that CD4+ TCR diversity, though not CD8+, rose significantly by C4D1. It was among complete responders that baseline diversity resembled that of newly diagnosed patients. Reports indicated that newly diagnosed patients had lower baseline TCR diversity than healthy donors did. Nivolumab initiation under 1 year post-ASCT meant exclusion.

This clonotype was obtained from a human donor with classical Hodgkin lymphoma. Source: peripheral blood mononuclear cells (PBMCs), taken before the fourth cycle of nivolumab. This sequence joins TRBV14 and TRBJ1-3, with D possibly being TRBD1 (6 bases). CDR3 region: CASSQEIFWTDGSGNTIYF. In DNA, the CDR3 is TGTGCCAGCAGCCAAGAAATTTTTTGGACAGACGGCTCTGGAAACACCATATATTTT.